This entry lists 19 T cell receptor beta chains sequenced from one sample in a study of technical replicates of blood from a few donors. Data came from immunoSEQ multiplex PCR; TCRdb stores just in-frame clones and leaves some out. The sample consists of 68,000 or so clones, more than 85% of them appearing once. Input material: PBMCs. The receptors come from a human donor in good health. Some clones in this sample may be carry-over from other donors' samples.

The gene calls are TRBV2 and TRBJ1-2, with D possibly being TRBD1 (6 bases). Trimming cost V 6 bases and J 7 bases, with 15 bases left between them. Looked up from germline, CDR1 is SNHLY and CDR2 is FYNNEI. The CDR3 has 13 amino acids. The CDR3 region has the DNA TGTGCCAGCAGGAGAAAGGGGGATCGTGGCTACACCTTC. It encodes CASRRKGDRGYTF.

The rearrangement links TRBV4-2 to TRBJ1-1; 9 bases match TRBD1. V lost 4 bases, J lost 6 bases, and 12 bases stayed unmatched. CDR3 size: 16 residues. Germline V CDR1 and CDR2: LGHNA, YNFKEQ. The CDR3 region has the DNA TGTGCCAGCAGCCCTCGGACAGGGGATTCGGCGGCTGAAGCTTTCTTT. Translated: CASSPRTGDSAAEAFF.

This chain uses TRBV7-2 with TRBJ2-7; a weak D match, TRBD2 (5 bases). The V gene lost 5 bases and the J gene lost 5 bases, with 16 bases spanning the gap. CDR3 size: 14 residues. Germline values: CDR1 SGHTA, CDR2 FQGNSA. CDR3 sequence: CASSTYLASDEQYF. Written as DNA, the CDR3 is TGTGCCAGCAGCACCTACTTAGCGTCCGACGAGCAGTACTTC.

This chain uses TRBV9 with TRBJ2-2; 7 bases agree with TRBD1. CDR1 SGDLS and CDR2 YYNGEE come from the germline V gene. The CDR3 contains 13 residues. Trimming cost V 2 bases and J 9 bases; bases outside gene matches: 4. CDR3 bases: TGTGCCAGCAGCGTGTCGAGGGGGCGGGAGCTGTTTTTT. Translation gives CASSVSRGRELFF.

This chain connects TRBV6-4 to TRBJ2-3; possibly TRBD2 for D (5 bases). The CDR3 is made up of 14 amino acids. Trimming removed 6 bases at V and 4 bases at J, with 14 bases between. Germline CDR1 MRHNA, CDR2 SNTAGT. CDR3 bases: TGTGCCAGCAGCCGCACTAGGACGGCAGATACGCAGTATTTT. Its translation is CASSRTRTADTQYF.

This chain joins TRBV6-5 and TRBJ1-4, with 9 bases aligning to TRBD1. The V gene's germline CDR1 is MNHEY and CDR2 SVGAGI. CDR3 length: 15 residues. V was clipped by 6 bases and J by 8 bases; unmatched bases: 10. CDR3 in amino acids: CASRNSGQGEEKLFF. CDR3 coding DNA: TGTGCCAGCAGAAATTCGGGACAGGGAGAGGAAAAACTGTTTTTT.

The chain links TRBV5-4 to TRBJ2-1; no firm D call. The V end was cut by 0 bases, the J end by 5 bases, with 9 bases between. CDR1 SGHNT and CDR2 YYREEE come from the germline V gene (reference sequence). The CDR3 spans 14 residues. CDR3: CASSLGRMDNEQFF. DNA of the CDR3: TGTGCCAGCAGCTTGGGGAGAATGGACAATGAGCAGTTCTTC.

This clone showed up just a few times. The rearrangement uses TRBV6-1 and TRBJ2-5; 8 bases are a match to TRBD2. The CDR3 runs 14 residues. CDR1 MNHNS and CDR2 SASEGT come from the germline V gene. Unmatched junction bases numbered 6, after V lost 6 bases and J lost 3 bases. CDR3 coding DNA: TGTGCCAGCAGGGCCGGGACTAGGGAAGAGACCCAGTACTTC. This codes for CASRAGTREETQYF.

This chain connects TRBV25-1 to TRBJ2-1, with D perhaps matching TRBD1 (6 bases). Trimming pared 5 bases from V and 0 bases from J, leaving 8 bases between. CDR1 and CDR2 from the germline V gene are MGHDK and SYGVNS. This CDR3 has 14 amino acids. The CDR3 loop is CASSKQGSYNEQFF. The CDR3 DNA sequence: TGTGCCAGCAGTAAACAGGGCTCCTACAATGAGCAGTTCTTC.

V is TRBV7-3 and J is TRBJ1-6; TRBD1 aligns across 7 bases. CDR3 length equals 14 residues. In germline, CDR1 is SGHTA, CDR2 FQGTGA. V lost 5 bases and J lost 7; bases outside the gene matches: 5. For the CDR3, the DNA is TGTGCCAGCAGCGCATTACAGGGGAATTCACCCCTCCACTTT. This codes for CASSALQGNSPLHF.

The J gene is TRBJ1-2, the V gene TRBV18; tentatively, D is TRBD1 (5 bases). Trimming cost V 2 bases and J 4 bases, with 14 bases left between them. The CDR3 spans 15 residues. The germline V gene has CDR1 KGHSH and CDR2 LQKENI. The CDR3 nucleotides read TGTGCCAGCTCACCAGCGCGGGGGGAAAGCTATGGCTACACCTTC. Translating it yields CASSPARGESYGYTF. Based on the CDR3 plus reference TRBV18 and TRBJ1-2, the full variable domain is NAGVMQNPRHLVRRRGQEARLRCSPMKGHSHVYWYRQLPEEGLKFMVYLQKENIIDESGMPKERFSAEFPKEGPSILRIQQVVRGDSAAYFCASSPARGESYGYTFGSGTRLTVV.

The chain recombines TRBV7-9 with TRBJ2-4; the match to TRBD2 covers 8 bases. The CDR3 totals 17 residues. After removal of 4 bases from V and 6 bases from J, the junction contained 14 bases not matched to a gene. Germline V gene sequence: CDR1 SEHNR, CDR2 FQNEAQ (reference sequence). Here the CDR3 reads CASSSSAAGGYGNIQYF. The CDR3, as DNA: TGTGCCAGCAGCTCCTCGGCGGCGGGGGGCTACGGAAACATTCAGTACTTC.

The CDR3 here is CASSVAKHSYEQYF. The DNA of the CDR3 is TGTGCCAGCAGCGTAGCGAAGCATTCCTACGAGCAGTACTTC. This rearrangement joins TRBV9 to TRBJ2-7; D gene uncertain. The CDR3 is 14 residues long. V was clipped by 0 bases and J by 1 base, with 8 bases between them. Germline-derived CDR1 and CDR2 are SGDLS and YYNGEE.

This chain links TRBV4-1 with TRBJ2-5; D is perhaps TRBD2 (7 bases). The CDR3 is made up of 17 amino acids. CDR1 and CDR2 from the germline V gene are MGHRA and YSYEKL. Between the trimmed V and J ends, which lost 4 bases and 3 bases, there was a span of 21 bases. The CDR3 region is CASSLYPGGGGEETQYF. CDR3 nucleotide sequence: TGCGCCAGCAGCCTGTACCCCGGCGGAGGGGGGGAAGAGACCCAGTACTTC.

The chain is built from TRBV6-4 and TRBJ2-1; 11 bases map to TRBD2. Germline V gene sequence: CDR1 MRHNA, CDR2 SNTAGT. The CDR3 has 17 residues. With 3 bases clipped from V and 6 bases from J, the junction kept 10 bases outside the gene matches. The CDR3 sequence is CASSETSGVLGPNEQFF. The DNA of the CDR3 is TGTGCCAGCAGTGAGACTAGCGGGGTCTTGGGTCCCAATGAGCAGTTCTTC.

The chain employs TRBV5-6 and TRBJ2-7; perhaps TRBD1 as D (6 bases). Germline CDR1 SGHDT, CDR2 YYEEEE. V gave up 0 bases and J gave up 7 bases, with 11 bases separating them. This CDR3 has 13 amino acids. The CDR3 DNA is TGTGCCAGCAGCTTGGCACAGGGTGTTGAGCAGTACTTC. Translation: CASSLAQGVEQYF.

The chain joins TRBV19 to TRBJ1-5; 8 bases fit TRBD1. Germline V gene sequence: CDR1 LNHDA, CDR2 SQIVND (reference sequence). V dropped 7 bases and J dropped 2; count of bases not matched to a gene: 7. This CDR3 is built from 15 residues. The CDR3 loop reads CASTTDRGGNQPQHF. CDR3 DNA: TGTGCCAGTACCACTGACAGGGGAGGCAATCAGCCCCAGCATTTT.

V gene TRBV9 combines with J gene TRBJ1-6; TRBD1 matches 7 bases. The V segment lost 4 bases and the J segment 9 bases; nucleotides outside the gene matches: 7. CDR3 length: 14 residues. CDR1 is SGDLS, CDR2 YYNGEE, per germline. In nucleotides, the CDR3 is TGTGCCAGCAGCAGGGGGCCGGTTGGTTCACCCCTCCACTTT. This codes for CASSRGPVGSPLHF. Looking up the rest from reference TRBV9 and TRBJ1-6 gives the full variable domain: DSGVTQTPKHLITATGQRVTLRCSPRSGDLSVYWYQQSLDQGLQFLIQYYNGEERAKGNILERFSAQQFPDLHSELNLSSLELGDSALYFCASSRGPVGSPLHFGNGTRLTVT.

The chain has TRBV9 and TRBJ2-3, with 9 bases that match TRBD2. V lost 2 bases and J lost 0; bases outside the gene matches: 1. The CDR3 extends over 15 amino acids. Germline lookup yields CDR1 SGDLS and CDR2 YYNGEE. The DNA of the CDR3 is TGTGCCAGCAGCGTTAGCGGGGGTAGCACAGATACGCAGTATTTT. Its translation: CASSVSGGSTDTQYF.